The 14 T cell receptor beta chains reported below all come from one sample, sequenced in a study of PD-1 blockade in classical Hodgkin lymphoma. Each of the patients experienced relapse following autologous stem cell transplantation, and their brentuximab vedotin exposure differed. This table comes from immunoSEQ multiplex PCR, and its TCRdb copy is limited to in-frame clones, with some not included. The table shows 15,000 or so clones, with around 80% occurring only once. Sequenced here: peripheral blood mononuclear cells (PBMCs), sampled before the second cycle of nivolumab. The origin of the receptors is a human donor with classical Hodgkin lymphoma.

This chain uses TRBV7-8 with TRBJ2-2; D is tentatively TRBD1 or TRBD2 (5 bases each). Trimming left V 6 bases short and J 2 bases short, with 19 bases between. Germline-derived CDR1 and CDR2 are SGHVS and FQNEAQ. The CDR3 is 17 residues long. CDR3 in DNA: TGTGCCAGCAGTTTCATCCGGGACGGACGTAACACCGGGGAGCTGTTTTTT. This codes for CASSFIRDGRNTGELFF.

CDR3 nucleotides: TGTGCCAGTAGCGGGGGGGCCTACGAGCAGTACTTC. Its translation is CASSGGAYEQYF. The J gene is TRBJ2-7, the V gene TRBV6-1, with 11 positions matching TRBD2. The V segment lost 9 bases and the J segment 2 bases; nucleotides outside the gene matches: 0. The length of the CDR3 is 12 residues. CDR1 and CDR2 from the germline V gene are MNHNS and SASEGT.

J is TRBJ1-2 and V is TRBV6-5; D possibly corresponds to TRBD1 (6 bases). The V end was cut by 0 bases, the J end by 4 bases, with 9 bases between. Per the germline V gene, CDR1 is MNHEY and CDR2 is SVGAGI. The CDR3 extends over 14 amino acids. The CDR3 region has the DNA TGTGCCAGCAGTTACTCGGGCAGGGGCTATGGCTACACCTTC. Amino acid sequence: CASSYSGRGYGYTF.

This chain links TRBV14 with TRBJ2-2; TRBD2 aligns across 11 bases. Germline assignment: CDR1 SGHDN and CDR2 FVKESK. Trimming removed 4 bases from V and 0 bases from J; junction bases left unmatched: 4. This CDR3 region has 17 residues. The CDR3 here is CASSLTGLAANTGELFF. The DNA of the CDR3 is TGTGCCAGCAGCCTGACGGGACTAGCGGCGAACACCGGGGAGCTGTTTTTT.

The J gene is TRBJ2-7, the V gene TRBV5-1, with a weak D call TRBD1 (6 bases). The CDR3 runs to 15 residues. Germline lookup yields CDR1 SGHRS and CDR2 YFSETQ. V lost 1 base and J lost 1, with 12 bases in between. As DNA, the CDR3 is TGCGCCAGCAGCTTGTGGGGGCACAATTCCTACGAGCAGTACTTC. Protein sequence: CASSLWGHNSYEQYF.

The genes are TRBV6-4 and TRBJ2-1; 8 bases are shared with TRBD2. The V gene end was trimmed by 4 bases and the J gene end by 0 bases; junction bases not matched to a gene: 2. From germline, CDR1 is MRHNA and CDR2 SNTAGT. CDR3 size: 15 residues. The CDR3 region has the DNA TGTGCCAGCAGTGTTAGCGGGGTCTCCTACAATGAGCAGTTCTTC. Its protein product is CASSVSGVSYNEQFF.

The chain joins TRBV9 to TRBJ2-2, with 10 bases fitting TRBD2. Germline CDR1 is SGDLS and CDR2 is YYNGEE. This CDR3 spans 16 amino acids. After removal of 4 bases from V and 6 bases from J, the junction contained 9 bases not matched to a gene. For the CDR3, the DNA is TGTGCCAGCAGCCTAAGGACTAGCGGATTTTCCGGGGAGCTGTTTTTT. It specifies CASSLRTSGFSGELFF.

The gene calls are TRBV5-8 and TRBJ1-5; D is unresolved. CDR3 length: 18 amino acids. Germline lookup yields CDR1 SGHTS and CDR2 YDEGEE. V was pared by 1 base and J by 0 bases, with 17 bases between. The CDR3 nucleotides are TGTGCCAGCAGCTTGTGGGGAGGCAGGCTCTATAGCAATCAGCCCCAGCATTTT. This codes for CASSLWGGRLYSNQPQHF.

This rearrangement joins TRBV7-6 to TRBJ1-1; possibly TRBD1 for D (5 bases). The CDR3 contains 15 residues. Trimming shortened V by 1 base and J by 4 bases, and 13 bases separated the two germline ends. Germline lookup yields CDR1 SGHVS and CDR2 FNYEAQ. The CDR3 protein is CASSLVGGIGTEAFF. In nucleotides, the CDR3 is TGTGCCAGCAGCTTAGTTGGGGGAATAGGCACTGAAGCTTTCTTT.

The chain carries TRBV6-6 and TRBJ2-7; D unresolved. Germline-derived CDR1 and CDR2 are MNHNY and SVGAGI (reference sequence). V shed 6 bases and J shed 2 bases, with 8 bases lying between them. CDR3 length: 12 residues. The CDR3 DNA sequence: TGTGCCAGCAGCCCGGCGGCCTACGAGCAGTACTTC. The encoded protein is CASSPAAYEQYF.

This rearrangement joins TRBV7-9 to TRBJ2-5; D may correspond to TRBD1 or TRBD2 (5 bases each). V was trimmed by 5 bases and J by 0 bases, leaving 25 bases between them. This CDR3 is built from 19 residues. Looked up from germline, CDR1 is SEHNR and CDR2 is FQNEAQ (reference sequence). The DNA of the CDR3 is TGTGCCAGCAGCACAAATAGAGTCTCGAGAAGGGACCACCAAGAGACCCAGTACTTC. Translating gives CASSTNRVSRRDHQETQYF.

The V call is TRBV2, the J call TRBJ2-3, with D perhaps matching TRBD1 (5 bases). This CDR3 is built from 15 residues. CDR1 SNHLY and CDR2 FYNNEI come from the germline V gene. Trimming removed 6 bases from V and 3 bases from J, with 16 bases in between. The CDR3 bases are TGTGCCAGCAGAATAGGGGCCCGGTTGACAGATACGCAGTATTTT. Translation gives CASRIGARLTDTQYF.

This clone has only one observation. The V call is TRBV19, the J call TRBJ2-6; D gene unclear. The CDR3 contains 18 residues. Germline CDR1 LNHDA, CDR2 SQIVND (reference sequence). V was clipped by 7 bases and J by 3 bases, with 22 bases between them. CDR3 region: CASTPQRSLPGGANVLTF. The CDR3 bases are TGTGCCAGTACCCCTCAAAGGTCCCTCCCAGGTGGGGCCAACGTCCTGACTTTC.

The chain carries TRBV7-2 and TRBJ2-7; TRBD2 might be the D (6 bases). The ends were cut back, 1 base at V and 0 bases at J, with 10 bases in the middle. The CDR3 contains 15 residues. Germline V gives CDR1 SGHTA, CDR2 FQGNSA. CDR3: CASSLGTGLSYEQYF. The CDR3 bases are TGTGCCAGCAGCTTAGGGACGGGACTCTCCTACGAGCAGTACTTC.